One sample yielded the 15 T cell receptor beta chains listed below, sequenced in a study of beta chain features in type 1 diabetes. Sequenced material consisted of expressed TCRB transcripts (all of the isolated RNA was reverse transcribed). Using immunoSEQ multiplex PCR, the repertoire was profiled, and TCRdb retains in-frame clones only, with some absent. Of fewer than 350,000 clones in the sample, roughly a fifth were seen once. Sequencing was performed on naive CD4+ T cells from blood. These receptors were collected from a woman younger than 35 in good health.

In its sample, this clone was seen once. The chain carries TRBV18 and TRBJ2-2, with a tentative D call TRBD2 (5 bases). The V and J ends lost 4 bases and 5 bases respectively, with 14 bases between them. Germline assignment: CDR1 KGHSH and CDR2 LQKENI. The CDR3 totals 15 residues. The CDR3 sequence: CASSLTKTETGELFF. CDR3 in DNA: TGTGCCAGCTCACTGACTAAGACGGAGACCGGGGAGCTGTTTTTT.

Here the CDR3 reads CASSLSPSLSYEQYF. In DNA, the CDR3 is TGTGCCAGCAGCTTGTCTCCTTCCCTCTCCTACGAGCAGTACTTC. The rearrangement uses TRBV5-6 and TRBJ2-7; D remains ambiguous. Trimming took off 1 base at V and 0 bases at J, with 11 bases between the two ends. Germline CDR1 SGHDT, CDR2 YYEEEE. This CDR3 contains 15 residues.

This clone has more than one count but fewer than ten. The gene calls are TRBV4-1 and TRBJ2-1; possible D gene TRBD2, 6 bases. V was clipped by 0 bases and J by 6 bases, with 18 bases between them. This CDR3 comprises 17 residues. Germline lookup yields CDR1 MGHRA and CDR2 YSYEKL. The CDR3: CASSQDPGTQPGNEQFF. In nucleotides, the CDR3 is TGCGCCAGCAGCCAAGATCCGGGGACTCAACCAGGCAATGAGCAGTTCTTC.

The rearrangement uses TRBV18 and TRBJ1-1; no firm D call. Looked up from germline, CDR1 is KGHSH and CDR2 is LQKENI. This CDR3 is built from 12 residues. The V end lost 5 bases, the J end lost 6 bases, and 10 bases lay between the germline ends. The CDR3 DNA sequence: TGTGCCAGCTCATCCCAAGAGCCTGAAGCTTTCTTT. Amino acid sequence: CASSSQEPEAFF.

The chain carries TRBV19 and TRBJ2-7; D call uncertain. V was pared by 0 bases and J by 0 bases, with 6 bases between. CDR1 is LNHDA, CDR2 SQIVND, per germline (reference sequence). The CDR3 sequence is 14 residues long. CDR3 nucleotides: TGTGCCAGTAGTATAGAGGCCAGCTCCTACGAGCAGTACTTC. Translation: CASSIEASSYEQYF.

This clone was counted only a few times. The chain has TRBV4-2 and TRBJ2-1, with 7 bases aligning to TRBD1. Germline values: CDR1 LGHNA, CDR2 YNFKEQ. The CDR3 covers 15 residues. Losses at the gene ends were 4 bases for V and 7 bases for J; bases not matched to a gene: 10. In DNA form, the CDR3 reads TGTGCCAGCAGCCGCCCGGGACAGACGGGGAATGAGCAGTTCTTC. This sequence encodes CASSRPGQTGNEQFF.

The rearrangement links TRBV2 to TRBJ2-2; TRBD1 agrees at 12 bases. The germline V gene encodes CDR1 SNHLY and CDR2 FYNNEI. The CDR3 spans 14 residues. V was pared by 5 bases and J by 11 bases, with 6 bases of the junction left unmatched. The CDR3 DNA is TGTGCCAGCAGTTCGGGACAGGGGGCATCCGAGCTGTTTTTT. Its protein is CASSSGQGASELFF.

This chain joins TRBV4-2 and TRBJ2-7; 7 positions agree with TRBD2. Unmatched junction bases numbered 5, after V lost 2 bases and J lost 1 base. The CDR3 totals 15 residues. The germline CDR1 and CDR2 sequences are LGHNA and YNFKEQ. CDR3 in amino acids: CASSQTPGGSYEQYF. Written as DNA, the CDR3 is TGTGCCAGCAGCCAAACTCCCGGGGGGTCCTACGAGCAGTACTTC.

The table lists this clone with a few counts. The chain links TRBV6-1 to TRBJ2-3; 9 bases line up with TRBD2. CDR3 length: 15 residues. After removal of 7 bases from V and 5 bases from J, the junction contained 10 bases not matched to a gene. Germline V gene lookup returns CDR1 MNHNS and CDR2 SASEGT. The CDR3 bases are TGTGCCAGCAAGTTTGGGACTAGCAGGAGAGATACGCAGTATTTT. It encodes CASKFGTSRRDTQYF.

The chain uses TRBV15 and TRBJ1-5; D is unclear. V lost 4 bases to trimming and J lost 7 bases, with 17 bases between them. CDR1 is LNHNV and CDR2 is YYDKDF in the germline V gene (reference sequence). This CDR3 has 15 residues. CDR3 bases: TGTGCCACCAGCACTCCCCTTGGGGAGAGGCAGCCCCAGCATTTT. Its protein is CATSTPLGERQPQHF.

This clone was detected a few times. The genes are TRBV5-1 and TRBJ1-1, with D perhaps matching TRBD1 (5 bases). CDR3 length equals 14 residues. The V gene lost 0 bases and the J gene lost 5 bases, with 11 bases spanning the gap. Germline CDR1 reads SGHRS; CDR2 reads YFSETQ. As DNA, the CDR3 is TGCGCCAGCAGCTTGGCGGTACGGGGGACTGAAGCTTTCTTT. Protein: CASSLAVRGTEAFF.

This clone was seen a few times. The CDR3 region has the DNA TGCGCCAGCAGCCAATGGCTGACAGAGTATGGCTACACCTTC. This gives the protein CASSQWLTEYGYTF. The chain joins TRBV4-1 to TRBJ1-2, with D perhaps matching TRBD1 (5 bases). This CDR3 is built from 14 residues. Trimming cost V 2 bases and J 5 bases, with 12 bases left between them. Germline V CDR1 and CDR2: MGHRA, YSYEKL.

This sequence joins TRBV15 and TRBJ2-7, with 9 bases matching TRBD1. Trimming removed 2 bases from V and 4 bases from J; junction bases left unmatched: 18. This CDR3 is built from 19 residues. Germline V gene data show CDR1 as LNHNV and CDR2 as YYDKDF (reference sequence). In DNA, the CDR3 is TGTGCCACCAGCAGAAGAGGGGGCCGTGGGGGACAGGGAATGTACGAGCAGTACTTC. Encoded protein: CATSRRGGRGGQGMYEQYF. The whole variable domain, filled in from reference TRBV15 and TRBJ2-7, reads DAMVIQNPRYQVTQFGKPVTLSCSQTLNHNVMYWYQQKSSQAPKLLFHYYDKDFNNEADTPDNFQSRRPNTSFCFLDIRSPGLGDTAMYLCATSRRGGRGGQGMYEQYFGPGTRLTVT.

This clone was recorded a few times. The genes are TRBV5-1 and TRBJ1-3; D call uncertain. This CDR3 is built from 16 residues. Trimming pared 1 base from V and 0 bases from J, leaving 11 bases between. Germline V CDR1 and CDR2: SGHRS, YFSETQ. CDR3 in amino acids: CASSLLLGPSGNTIYF. The CDR3 region has the DNA TGCGCCAGCAGCTTGCTTCTGGGCCCCTCTGGAAACACCATATATTTT.

This clone was seen a few times. This sequence joins TRBV28 and TRBJ1-5, with D possibly being TRBD1 (6 bases). This CDR3 spans 15 amino acids. CDR1 MDHEN and CDR2 SYDVKM come from the germline V gene. Trimming shortened V by 2 bases and J by 5 bases, and 13 bases separated the two germline ends. CDR3 sequence (DNA): TGTGCCAGCAGTTTAACGCAGGGGATATATCAGCCCCAGCATTTT. Translation gives CASSLTQGIYQPQHF. The whole variable domain, filled in from reference TRBV28 and TRBJ1-5, reads DVKVTQSSRYLVKRTGEKVFLECVQDMDHENMFWYRQDPGLGLRLIYFSYDVKMKEKGDIPEGYSVSREKKERFSLILESASTNQTSMYLCASSLTQGIYQPQHFGDGTRLSIL.